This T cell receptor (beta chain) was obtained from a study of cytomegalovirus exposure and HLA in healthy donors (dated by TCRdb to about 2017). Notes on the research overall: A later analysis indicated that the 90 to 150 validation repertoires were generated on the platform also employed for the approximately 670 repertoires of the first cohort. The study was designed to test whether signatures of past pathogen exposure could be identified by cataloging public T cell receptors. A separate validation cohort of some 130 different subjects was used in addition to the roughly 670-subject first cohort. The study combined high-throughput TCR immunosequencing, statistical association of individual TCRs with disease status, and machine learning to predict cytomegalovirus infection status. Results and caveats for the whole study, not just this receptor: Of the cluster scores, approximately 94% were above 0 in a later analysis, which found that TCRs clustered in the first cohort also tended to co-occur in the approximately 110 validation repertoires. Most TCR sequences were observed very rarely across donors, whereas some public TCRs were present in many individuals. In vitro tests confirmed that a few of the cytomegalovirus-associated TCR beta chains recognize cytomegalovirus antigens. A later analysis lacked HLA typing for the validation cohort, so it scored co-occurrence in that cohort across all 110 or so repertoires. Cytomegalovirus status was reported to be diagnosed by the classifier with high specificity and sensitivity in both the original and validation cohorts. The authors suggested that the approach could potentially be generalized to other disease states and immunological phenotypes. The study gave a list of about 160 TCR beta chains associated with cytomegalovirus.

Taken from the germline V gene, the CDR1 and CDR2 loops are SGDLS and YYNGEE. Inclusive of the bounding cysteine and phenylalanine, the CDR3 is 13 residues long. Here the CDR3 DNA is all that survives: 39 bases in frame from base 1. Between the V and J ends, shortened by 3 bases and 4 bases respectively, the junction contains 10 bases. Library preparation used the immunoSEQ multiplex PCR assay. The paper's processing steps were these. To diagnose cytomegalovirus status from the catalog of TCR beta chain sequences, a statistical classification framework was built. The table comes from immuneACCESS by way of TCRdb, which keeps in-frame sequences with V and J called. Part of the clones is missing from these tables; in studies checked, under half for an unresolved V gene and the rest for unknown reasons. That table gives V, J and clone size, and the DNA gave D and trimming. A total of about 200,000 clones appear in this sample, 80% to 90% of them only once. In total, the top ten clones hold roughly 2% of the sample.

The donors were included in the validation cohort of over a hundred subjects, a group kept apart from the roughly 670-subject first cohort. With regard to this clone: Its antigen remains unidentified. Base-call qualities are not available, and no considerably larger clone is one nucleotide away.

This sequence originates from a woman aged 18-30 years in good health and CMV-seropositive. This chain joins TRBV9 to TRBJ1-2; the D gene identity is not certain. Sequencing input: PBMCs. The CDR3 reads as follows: CASSGASIYGYTF. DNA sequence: TGTGCCAGCAGCGGGGCGTCCATCTATGGCTACACCTTC.